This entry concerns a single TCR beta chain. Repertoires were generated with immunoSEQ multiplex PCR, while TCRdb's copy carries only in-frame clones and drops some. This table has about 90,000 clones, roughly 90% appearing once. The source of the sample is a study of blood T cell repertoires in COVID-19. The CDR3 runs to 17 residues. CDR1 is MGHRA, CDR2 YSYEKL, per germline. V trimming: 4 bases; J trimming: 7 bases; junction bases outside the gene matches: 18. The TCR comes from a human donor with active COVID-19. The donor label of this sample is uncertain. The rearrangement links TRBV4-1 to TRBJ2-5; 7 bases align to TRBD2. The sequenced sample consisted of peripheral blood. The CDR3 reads CASSLGEGRELGVTQYF. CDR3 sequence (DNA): TGCGCCAGCAGCCTAGGGGAGGGGCGCGAGTTGGGAGTGACCCAGTACTTC.